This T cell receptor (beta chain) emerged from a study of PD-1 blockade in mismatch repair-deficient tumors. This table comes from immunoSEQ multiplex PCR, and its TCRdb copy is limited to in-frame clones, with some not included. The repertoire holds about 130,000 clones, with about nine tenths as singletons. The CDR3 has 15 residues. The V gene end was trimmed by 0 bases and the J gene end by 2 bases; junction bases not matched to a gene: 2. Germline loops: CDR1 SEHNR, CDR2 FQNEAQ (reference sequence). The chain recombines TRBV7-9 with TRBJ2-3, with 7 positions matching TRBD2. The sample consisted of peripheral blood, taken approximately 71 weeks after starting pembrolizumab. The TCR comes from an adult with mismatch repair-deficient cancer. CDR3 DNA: TGTGCCAGCAGCTTAGCGGGAGGGCCCACAGATACGCAGTATTTT. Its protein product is CASSLAGGPTDTQYF. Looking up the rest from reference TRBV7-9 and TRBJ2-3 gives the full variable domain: DTGVSQNPRHKITKRGQNVTFRCDPISEHNRLYWYRQTLGQGPEFLTYFQNEAQLEKSRLLSDRFSAERPKGSFSTLEIQRTEQGDSAMYLCASSLAGGPTDTQYFGPGTRLTVL.